Following are 10 T cell receptor beta chains from one sample sequenced in a study of T cell responses to AZD1222 COVID-19 vaccine. TCRdb keeps only in-frame clones here, not all; method: immunoSEQ multiplex PCR. The sample consists of more than 150,000 clones, 85% to 95% of them appearing once. The material was peripheral blood, obtained 28 days after the second AZD1222 dose. These receptors were collected from an adult who received the AZD1222 COVID-19 vaccine.

The CDR3 nucleotides read TGTGCCAGCAGCTTAAACAGGTACACTGAAGCTTTCTTT. This codes for CASSLNRYTEAFF. The chain combines TRBV7-2 with TRBJ1-1, with D perhaps matching TRBD1 (5 bases). Per the germline V gene, CDR1 is SGHTA and CDR2 is FQGNSA. The CDR3 length is 13 residues. Trimming pared 2 bases from V and 3 bases from J, leaving 7 bases between.

V and J are TRBV10-1 and TRBJ1-2; 8 nucleotides line up with TRBD1. Per germline, CDR1 WNHNN and CDR2 SYGVQD (reference sequence). The CDR3 runs 13 residues. J was trimmed by 3 bases and V by 7 bases; bases with no gene match: 4. The CDR3: CASTPTGDYGYTF. CDR3 sequence (DNA): TGCGCCAGCACCCCGACAGGGGACTATGGCTACACCTTC.

The chain employs TRBV6-6 and TRBJ1-2; D not resolved. Deletions cut 8 bases from V and 2 bases from J, with 12 bases between. CDR1 and CDR2 (germline): MNHNY, SVGAGI (reference sequence). CDR3 length equals 13 residues. DNA for the CDR3: TGTGCCAGCTCACAAGAAGGGAACTATGGCTACACCTTC. Its translation is CASSQEGNYGYTF.

This clone was counted between two and nine times. This CDR3 is also generated by other DNA sequences in the sample. V gene TRBV4-1 combines with J gene TRBJ1-2, with a weak D call TRBD1 (5 bases). V lost 1 base, J lost 8 bases, and 5 bases lay in between. This CDR3 has 11 residues. The germline gives CDR1 MGHRA, CDR2 YSYEKL. This CDR3 is CASSQGTGYTF. CDR3 nucleotides: TGCGCCAGCAGCCAAGGGACAGGCTACACCTTC.

The chain recombines TRBV7-2 with TRBJ2-3; the D gene is possibly TRBD2 (6 bases). Germline assignment: CDR1 SGHTA and CDR2 FQGNSA. The CDR3 has 15 residues. Trimming shortened V by 3 bases and J by 6 bases, and 16 bases separated the two germline ends. Here the CDR3 DNA reads TGTGCCAGCAGCTTGGAGCGGGCTAGGGCGGATACGCAGTATTTT. Its translation: CASSLERARADTQYF.

J is TRBJ2-1 and V is TRBV9; a weak D match, TRBD1 (6 bases). The germline gives CDR1 SGDLS, CDR2 YYNGEE. V was cut by 4 bases and J by 5 bases, with 10 bases left in between. This CDR3 region has 13 residues. DNA of the CDR3: TGTGCCAGCAGCCCCCAGGGGAACAATGAGCAGTTCTTC. Translated, it gives CASSPQGNNEQFF.

V usage is TRBV14 and J usage is TRBJ1-1, with TRBD1 identical over 11 bases. Per the germline V gene, CDR1 is SGHDN and CDR2 is FVKESK. CDR3 length: 18 amino acids. V trimming: 0 bases; J trimming: 0 bases; junction bases outside the gene matches: 6. In DNA, the CDR3 is TGTGCCAGCAGCCAAGATCGGACAGGGGGCTACATGAACACTGAAGCTTTCTTT. Encoded protein: CASSQDRTGGYMNTEAFF.

The chain recombines TRBV30 with TRBJ1-1; D unclear. CDR3 length: 16 amino acids. CDR1 GTSNPN and CDR2 SVGIG come from the germline V gene (reference sequence). Trimming took 1 base from V and 1 from J, leaving 16 bases between them. The CDR3 is CAWSELLRAENTEAFF. In DNA form, the CDR3 reads TGTGCCTGGAGTGAGCTACTCCGGGCCGAGAACACTGAAGCTTTCTTT.

Note on this clone: Within the sample, other DNA sequences also encode this same CDR3. The chain uses TRBV6-4 and TRBJ2-3; 11 bases are shared with TRBD2. The length of the CDR3 is 14 residues. CDR1 is MRHNA and CDR2 is SNTAGT in the germline V gene. Trimming removed 5 bases from V and 4 bases from J; junction bases left unmatched: 2. In nucleotides, the CDR3 is TGTGCCAGCAGTTTAGCGGGAGGGTCAGATACGCAGTATTTT. It is translated as CASSLAGGSDTQYF.

The chain has TRBV19 and TRBJ1-5; no clear D. Trimming cost V 6 bases and J 0 bases, with 9 bases left between them. From germline, CDR1 is LNHDA and CDR2 SQIVND (reference sequence). The CDR3 spans 14 residues. The CDR3: CASRAGGSNQPQHF. The CDR3 bases are TGTGCCAGTAGGGCCGGTGGTAGCAATCAGCCCCAGCATTTT.